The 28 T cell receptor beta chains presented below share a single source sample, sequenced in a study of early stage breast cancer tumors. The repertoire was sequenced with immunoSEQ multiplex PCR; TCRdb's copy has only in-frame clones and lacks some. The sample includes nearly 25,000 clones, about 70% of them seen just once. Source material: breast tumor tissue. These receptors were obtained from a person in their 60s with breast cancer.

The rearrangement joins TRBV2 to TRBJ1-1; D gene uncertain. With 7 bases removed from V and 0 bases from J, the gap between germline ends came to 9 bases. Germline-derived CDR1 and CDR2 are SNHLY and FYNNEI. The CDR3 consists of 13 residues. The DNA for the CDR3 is TGTGCCAGCAAGGAGTTCCTGAACACTGAAGCTTTCTTT. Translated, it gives CASKEFLNTEAFF.

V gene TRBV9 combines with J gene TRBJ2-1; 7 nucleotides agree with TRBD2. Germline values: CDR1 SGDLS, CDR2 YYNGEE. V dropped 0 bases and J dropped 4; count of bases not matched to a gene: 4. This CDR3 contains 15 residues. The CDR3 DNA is TGTGCCAGCAGCGTAGAGTGGACTAGGTACAATGAGCAGTTCTTC. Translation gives CASSVEWTRYNEQFF.

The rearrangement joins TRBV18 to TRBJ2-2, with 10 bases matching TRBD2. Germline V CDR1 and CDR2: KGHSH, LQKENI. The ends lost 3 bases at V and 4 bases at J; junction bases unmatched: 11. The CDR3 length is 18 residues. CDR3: CASSPLSAGGPGTGELFF. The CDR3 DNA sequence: TGTGCCAGCTCACCGCTCTCAGCGGGAGGGCCGGGCACCGGGGAGCTGTTTTTT.

The CDR3 is CASSPAGTVYQETQYF. The DNA of the CDR3 is TGTGCCAGCAGCCCTGCCGGGACAGTGTACCAAGAGACCCAGTACTTC. The chain is built from TRBV28 and TRBJ2-5, with TRBD1 identical over 7 bases. The CDR3 is 16 amino acids. Germline V gene lookup returns CDR1 MDHEN and CDR2 SYDVKM. V lost 6 bases to trimming and J lost 0 bases; unmatched junction nucleotides: 10.

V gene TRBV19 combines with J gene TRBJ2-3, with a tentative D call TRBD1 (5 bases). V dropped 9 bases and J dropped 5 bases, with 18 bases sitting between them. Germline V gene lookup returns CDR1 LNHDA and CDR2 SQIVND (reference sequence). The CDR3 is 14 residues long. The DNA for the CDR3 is TGTGCCAGCCGCTTAGGGGATTTGGGAGATACGCAGTATTTT. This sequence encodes CASRLGDLGDTQYF.

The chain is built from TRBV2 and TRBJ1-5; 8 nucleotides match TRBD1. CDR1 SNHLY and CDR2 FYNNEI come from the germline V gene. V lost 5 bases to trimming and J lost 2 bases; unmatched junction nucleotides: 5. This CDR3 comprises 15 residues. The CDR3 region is CASSITGGRNQPQHF. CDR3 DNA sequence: TGTGCCAGCAGTATTACAGGGGGTCGCAATCAGCCCCAGCATTTT.

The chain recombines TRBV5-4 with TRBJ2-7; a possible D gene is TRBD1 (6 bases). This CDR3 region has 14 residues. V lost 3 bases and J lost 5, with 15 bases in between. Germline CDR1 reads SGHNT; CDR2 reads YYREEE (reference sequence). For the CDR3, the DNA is TGTGCCAGCAGCTCCAGGGGAATGAATGACGAGCAGTACTTC. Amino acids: CASSSRGMNDEQYF. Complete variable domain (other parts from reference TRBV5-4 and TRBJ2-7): ETGVTQSPTHLIKTRGQQVTLRCSSQSGHNTVSWYQQALGQGPQFIFQYYREEENGRGNFPPRFSGLQFPNYSSELNVNALELDDSALYLCASSSRGMNDEQYFGPGTRLTVT.

The CDR3 sequence is CSARTDGRQYF. The CDR3 bases are TGCAGTGCGCGGACGGACGGGAGGCAGTACTTC. The chain uses TRBV20-1 and TRBJ2-7; perhaps TRBD2 as D (6 bases). Deletions cut 6 bases from V and 9 bases from J, with 15 bases between. The CDR3 is made up of 11 amino acids. CDR1 and CDR2 (germline): DFQATT, SNEGSKA (reference sequence).

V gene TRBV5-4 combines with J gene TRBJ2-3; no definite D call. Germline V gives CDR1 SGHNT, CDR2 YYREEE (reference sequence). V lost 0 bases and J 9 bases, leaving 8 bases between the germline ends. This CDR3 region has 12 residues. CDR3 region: CASSLELETQYF. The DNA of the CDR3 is TGTGCCAGCAGCTTGGAGCTCGAAACGCAGTATTTT.

In DNA form, the CDR3 reads TGTGCCAGCTCACCAACCGCCAGTTCAGATACGCAGTATTTT. Translating it yields CASSPTASSDTQYF. The V gene is TRBV18, the J gene TRBJ2-3; D gene ambiguous. The length of the CDR3 is 14 residues. V dropped 2 bases and J dropped 4 bases, with 10 bases sitting between them. The germline V gene has CDR1 KGHSH and CDR2 LQKENI.

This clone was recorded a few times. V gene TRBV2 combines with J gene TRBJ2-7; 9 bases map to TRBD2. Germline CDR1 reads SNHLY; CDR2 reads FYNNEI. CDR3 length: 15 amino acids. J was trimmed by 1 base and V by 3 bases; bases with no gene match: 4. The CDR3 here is CASSDPAGGSYEQYF. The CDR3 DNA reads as TGTGCCAGCAGTGACCCAGCGGGAGGATCCTACGAGCAGTACTTC.

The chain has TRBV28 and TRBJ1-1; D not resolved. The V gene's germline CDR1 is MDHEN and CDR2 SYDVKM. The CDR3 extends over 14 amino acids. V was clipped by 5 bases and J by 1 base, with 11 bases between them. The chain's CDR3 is CASSPGNRNTEAFF. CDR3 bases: TGTGCCAGCAGTCCGGGAAATCGGAACACTGAAGCTTTCTTT.

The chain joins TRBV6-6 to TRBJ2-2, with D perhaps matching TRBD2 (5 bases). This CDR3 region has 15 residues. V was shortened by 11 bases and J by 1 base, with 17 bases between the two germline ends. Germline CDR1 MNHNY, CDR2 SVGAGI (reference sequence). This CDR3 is CALIRAGLNTGELFF. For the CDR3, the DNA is TGTGCCCTCATTCGGGCGGGCCTGAACACCGGGGAGCTGTTTTTT.

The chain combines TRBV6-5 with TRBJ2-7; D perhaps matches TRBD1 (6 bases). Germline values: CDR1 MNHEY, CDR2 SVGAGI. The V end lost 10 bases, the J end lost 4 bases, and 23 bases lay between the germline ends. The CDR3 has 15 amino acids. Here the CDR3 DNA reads TGTGCCACCCGCAACGGTCCAGGGGTAGAATACGAGCAGTACTTC. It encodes CATRNGPGVEYEQYF.

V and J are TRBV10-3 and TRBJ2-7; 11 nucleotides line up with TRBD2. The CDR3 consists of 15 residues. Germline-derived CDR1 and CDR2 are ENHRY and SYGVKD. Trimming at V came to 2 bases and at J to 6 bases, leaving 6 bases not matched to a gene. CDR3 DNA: TGTGCCATCAGTGAGACCCTAGCGGGAGGAGGCGAGCAGTACTTC. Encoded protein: CAISETLAGGGEQYF.

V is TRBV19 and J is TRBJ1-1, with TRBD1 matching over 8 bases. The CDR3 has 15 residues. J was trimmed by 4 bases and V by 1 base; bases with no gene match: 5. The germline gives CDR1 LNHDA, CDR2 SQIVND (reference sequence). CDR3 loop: CASSIAGRGPTEAFF. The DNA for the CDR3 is TGTGCCAGTAGTATAGCGGGCAGGGGGCCCACTGAAGCTTTCTTT.

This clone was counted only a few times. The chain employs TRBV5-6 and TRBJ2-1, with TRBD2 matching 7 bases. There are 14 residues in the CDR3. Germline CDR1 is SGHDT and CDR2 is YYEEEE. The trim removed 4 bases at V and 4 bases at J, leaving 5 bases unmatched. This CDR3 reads CASSPLALYNEQFF. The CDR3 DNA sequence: TGTGCCAGCAGCCCACTAGCGCTATACAATGAGCAGTTCTTC.

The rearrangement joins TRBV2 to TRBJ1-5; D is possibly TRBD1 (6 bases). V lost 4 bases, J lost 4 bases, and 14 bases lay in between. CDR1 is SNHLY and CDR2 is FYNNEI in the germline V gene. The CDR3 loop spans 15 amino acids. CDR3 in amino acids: CASSGPQGPNQPQHF. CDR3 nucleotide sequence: TGTGCCAGCAGTGGTCCCCAGGGGCCTAATCAGCCCCAGCATTTT. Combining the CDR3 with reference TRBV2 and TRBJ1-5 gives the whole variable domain EPEVTQTPSHQVTQMGQEVILRCVPISNHLYFYWYRQILGQKVEFLVSFYNNEISEKSEIFDDQFSVERPDGSNFTLKIRSTKLEDSAMYFCASSGPQGPNQPQHFGDGTRLSIL.

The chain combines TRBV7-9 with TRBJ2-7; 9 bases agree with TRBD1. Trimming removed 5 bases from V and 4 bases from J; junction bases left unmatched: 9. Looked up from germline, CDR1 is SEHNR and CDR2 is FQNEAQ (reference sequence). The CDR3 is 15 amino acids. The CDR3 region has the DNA TGTGCCAGCAGCCCTGACAGGGGGGGAATGTACGAGCAGTACTTC. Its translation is CASSPDRGGMYEQYF. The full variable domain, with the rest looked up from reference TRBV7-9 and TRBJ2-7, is DTGVSQNPRHKITKRGQNVTFRCDPISEHNRLYWYRQTLGQGPEFLTYFQNEAQLEKSRLLSDRFSAERPKGSFSTLEIQRTEQGDSAMYLCASSPDRGGMYEQYFGPGTRLTVT.

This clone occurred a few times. The CDR3 reads CASWSPQGRVYEQYF. CDR3 sequence (DNA): TGTGCCAGCTGGTCCCCTCAGGGTCGTGTTTACGAGCAGTACTTC. The chain carries TRBV28 and TRBJ2-7, with D perhaps matching TRBD1 (5 bases). In germline, CDR1 is MDHEN, CDR2 SYDVKM. There are 15 residues in the CDR3. Trimming pared 8 bases from V and 4 bases from J, leaving 21 bases between.

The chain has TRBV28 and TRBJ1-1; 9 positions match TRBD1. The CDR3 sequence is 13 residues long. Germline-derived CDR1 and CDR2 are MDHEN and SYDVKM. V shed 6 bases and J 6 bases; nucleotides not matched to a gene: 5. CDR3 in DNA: TGTGCCAGCAGCGGACAGGGGAGACCTGAAGCTTTCTTT. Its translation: CASSGQGRPEAFF. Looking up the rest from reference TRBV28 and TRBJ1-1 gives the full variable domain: DVKVTQSSRYLVKRTGEKVFLECVQDMDHENMFWYRQDPGLGLRLIYFSYDVKMKEKGDIPEGYSVSREKKERFSLILESASTNQTSMYLCASSGQGRPEAFFGQGTRLTVV.

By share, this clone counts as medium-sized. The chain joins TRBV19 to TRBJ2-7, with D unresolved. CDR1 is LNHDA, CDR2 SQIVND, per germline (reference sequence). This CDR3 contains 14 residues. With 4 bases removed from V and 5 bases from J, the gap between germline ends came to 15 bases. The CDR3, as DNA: TGTGCCAGTAGTAGGTTGGCCGTGGCCGACGAGCAGTACTTC. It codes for CASSRLAVADEQYF.

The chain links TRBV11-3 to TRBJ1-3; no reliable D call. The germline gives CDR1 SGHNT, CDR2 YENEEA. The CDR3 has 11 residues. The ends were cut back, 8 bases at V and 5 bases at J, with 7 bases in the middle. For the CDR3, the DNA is TGTGCCAGCTCTCTTAGAAACACCATATATTTT. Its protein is CASSLRNTIYF.

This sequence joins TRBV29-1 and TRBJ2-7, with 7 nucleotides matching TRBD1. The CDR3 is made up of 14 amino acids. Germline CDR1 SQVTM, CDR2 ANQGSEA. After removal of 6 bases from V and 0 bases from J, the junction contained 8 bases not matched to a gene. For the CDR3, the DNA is TGCAGCGTCGTTGGACAGGCGAGCTCCTACGAGCAGTACTTC. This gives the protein CSVVGQASSYEQYF.

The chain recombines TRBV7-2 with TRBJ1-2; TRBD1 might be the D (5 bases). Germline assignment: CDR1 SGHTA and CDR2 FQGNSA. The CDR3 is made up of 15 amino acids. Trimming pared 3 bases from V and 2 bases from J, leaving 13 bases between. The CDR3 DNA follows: TGTGCCAGCAGCTTCCTCCTTGGGGGGAACTATGGCTACACCTTC. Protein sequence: CASSFLLGGNYGYTF.

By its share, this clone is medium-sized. The CDR3 here is CASSPASGLDNEQFF. For the CDR3, the DNA is TGTGCCAGCAGCCCAGCCAGCGGACTCGACAATGAGCAGTTCTTC. This chain uses TRBV28 with TRBJ2-1; TRBD2 might be the D (5 bases). This CDR3 contains 15 residues. Germline V gene data show CDR1 as MDHEN and CDR2 as SYDVKM. The ends were cut back, 6 bases at V and 5 bases at J, with 17 bases in the middle.

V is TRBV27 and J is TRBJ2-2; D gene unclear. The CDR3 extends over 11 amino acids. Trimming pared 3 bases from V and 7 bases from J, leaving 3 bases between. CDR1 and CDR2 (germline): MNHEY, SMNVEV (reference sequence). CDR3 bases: TGTGCCAGCAGTTTTTACGGGGAGCTGTTTTTT. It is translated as CASSFYGELFF.

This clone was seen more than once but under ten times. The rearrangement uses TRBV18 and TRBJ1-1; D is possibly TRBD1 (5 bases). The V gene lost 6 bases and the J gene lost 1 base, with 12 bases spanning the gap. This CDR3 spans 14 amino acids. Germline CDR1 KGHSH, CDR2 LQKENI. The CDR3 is CASSQGATNTEAFF. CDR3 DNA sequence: TGTGCCAGCTCGCAAGGGGCTACGAACACTGAAGCTTTCTTT.